The rows below give T cell receptor beta chains drawn from one sample of a study of CD8+ T cells in alopecia areata. TCRdb's table, derived via immunoSEQ multiplex PCR, lists solely in-frame clones and lacks some. The sample holds 120,000 or so clones, 61% seen once. The sequencing used CD4+ T cells sorted from blood, collected at week 4, from a patient treated with tofacitinib. The source is a human donor with alopecia areata. Each CDR3 is given with its conserved first and last residue. Fields, in order: CDR3 DNA, CDR3 protein, clone size, V gene, D gene, J gene. A D gene is named only where the DNA matches it firmly. Clone size is shown for a subset of rows, as once, few, many or a class of expanded clone.

cdr3_nt: TGTGCCACCAGCCCGGTGGGCCTAGCGGAGAACACCGGGGAGCTGTTTTTT; cdr3_aa: CATSPVGLAENTGELFF; clone_size: .; v_call: TRBV15; d_call: TRBD2; j_call: TRBJ2-2
cdr3_nt: TGTGCCACCAGCAGAGATCTTAATGAGCAGTTCTTC; cdr3_aa: CATSRDLNEQFF; clone_size: .; v_call: TRBV15; d_call: .; j_call: TRBJ2-1
cdr3_nt: TGTGCCTGGACCCTAGCGGACCAAGAGACCCAGTACTTC; cdr3_aa: CAWTLADQETQYF; clone_size: .; v_call: TRBV30; d_call: TRBD2; j_call: TRBJ2-5
cdr3_nt: TGTGCCAGTAGTATGTCAGCGGGTGGCACCGGGGAGCTGTTTTTT; cdr3_aa: CASSMSAGGTGELFF; clone_size: few; v_call: TRBV19; d_call: .; j_call: TRBJ2-2
cdr3_nt: TGCGCCAGCAGCTTGGACGGGGACTCCTACGAGCAGTACTTC; cdr3_aa: CASSLDGDSYEQYF; clone_size: .; v_call: TRBV5-1; d_call: .; j_call: TRBJ2-7
cdr3_nt: TGTGCCATCAGTGAGTTAACCGGGACTAGCATGCACGAGCAGTACTTC; cdr3_aa: CAISELTGTSMHEQYF; clone_size: .; v_call: TRBV10-3; d_call: TRBD2; j_call: TRBJ2-7
cdr3_nt: TGCGCCAGCAGCCACAAGGAAAGGGGGACAGATACGCAGTATTTT; cdr3_aa: CASSHKERGTDTQYF; clone_size: .; v_call: TRBV4-1; d_call: .; j_call: TRBJ2-3
cdr3_nt: TGTGCCAGCGCCCATCCAGGGACACCTTACGAGCAGTACTTC; cdr3_aa: CASAHPGTPYEQYF; clone_size: .; v_call: TRBV27; d_call: .; j_call: TRBJ2-7
cdr3_nt: TGTGCCAGTAGTATCACCGGCAGGTCGAATTCACCCCTCCACTTT; cdr3_aa: CASSITGRSNSPLHF; clone_size: .; v_call: TRBV19; d_call: .; j_call: TRBJ1-6
cdr3_nt: TGTGCCAGCAGTTGGGGCGCGGACACCATATATTTT; cdr3_aa: CASSWGADTIYF; clone_size: .; v_call: TRBV2; d_call: .; j_call: TRBJ1-3
cdr3_nt: TGTGCTTGGGCTGCGGGGGACACTGAAGCTTTCTTT; cdr3_aa: CAWAAGDTEAFF; clone_size: .; v_call: TRBV30; d_call: .; j_call: TRBJ1-1
cdr3_nt: TGCGCCAGCAGAGAATACAATGAGCAGTTCTTC; cdr3_aa: CASREYNEQFF; clone_size: .; v_call: TRBV5-1; d_call: .; j_call: TRBJ2-1
cdr3_nt: TGTGCCTGGAGTTTCTCGGCGGGAGTCGCAGATACGCAGTATTTT; cdr3_aa: CAWSFSAGVADTQYF; clone_size: few; v_call: TRBV30; d_call: TRBD2; j_call: TRBJ2-3
cdr3_nt: TGTGCCAGCAGAGGGGATCAGCCCCAGCATTTT; cdr3_aa: CASRGDQPQHF; clone_size: .; v_call: TRBV6-8; d_call: .; j_call: TRBJ1-5
cdr3_nt: TGTGCCATCATGGGGGGAACCTCCTACGAGCAGTACTTC; cdr3_aa: CAIMGGTSYEQYF; clone_size: .; v_call: TRBV10-3; d_call: .; j_call: TRBJ2-7
cdr3_nt: TGCGCCAGCAGCTTTAGCGGGGCGGGCACAGATACGCAGTATTTT; cdr3_aa: CASSFSGAGTDTQYF; clone_size: once; v_call: TRBV5-1; d_call: TRBD2; j_call: TRBJ2-3
cdr3_nt: TGTGCCAGCAGCGTACAGGGGGGTAACACCGGGGAGCTGTTTTTT; cdr3_aa: CASSVQGGNTGELFF; clone_size: .; v_call: TRBV7-7; d_call: TRBD1; j_call: TRBJ2-2
cdr3_nt: TGTGCCGGACCGGGACTAGCGGGAGACGAGCAGTACTTC; cdr3_aa: CAGPGLAGDEQYF; clone_size: few; v_call: TRBV11-1; d_call: TRBD2; j_call: TRBJ2-7
cdr3_nt: TGTGCCAGCAGCTTTCGACTAGCGGGATCCACAGATACGCAGTATTTT; cdr3_aa: CASSFRLAGSTDTQYF; clone_size: few; v_call: TRBV7-2; d_call: TRBD2; j_call: TRBJ2-3
cdr3_nt: TGTGCCAGCACTAACTCCGGGGGTGAAGCTTTCTTT; cdr3_aa: CASTNSGGEAFF; clone_size: .; v_call: TRBV6-6; d_call: .; j_call: TRBJ1-1
cdr3_nt: TGTGCCAGCAGTCGACTTCAAGAGACCCAGTACTTC; cdr3_aa: CASSRLQETQYF; clone_size: few; v_call: TRBV6-6; d_call: .; j_call: TRBJ2-5
cdr3_nt: TGCGCCAGCAGCTTGTCCGGTCCTAACTATGGCTACACCTTC; cdr3_aa: CASSLSGPNYGYTF; clone_size: .; v_call: TRBV5-1; d_call: .; j_call: TRBJ1-2
cdr3_nt: TGTGCCAGCAGCTTGGGGGGGACGAGTTGGGAGACCCAGTACTTC; cdr3_aa: CASSLGGTSWETQYF; clone_size: .; v_call: TRBV5-4; d_call: .; j_call: TRBJ2-5
cdr3_nt: TGCGCCAGCAGCCTAAGACGACTAGCCTTATCCTACAATGAGCAGTTCTTC; cdr3_aa: CASSLRRLALSYNEQFF; clone_size: .; v_call: TRBV5-1; d_call: TRBD2; j_call: TRBJ2-1
cdr3_nt: TGTGCCAGCAGCTTAGCGGGCCGGCGAGATCAGCCCCAGCATTTT; cdr3_aa: CASSLAGRRDQPQHF; clone_size: .; v_call: TRBV7-8; d_call: .; j_call: TRBJ1-5
cdr3_nt: TGTGCCAGCAGCGCCTGGGACAGTCAAGAGACCCAGTACTTC; cdr3_aa: CASSAWDSQETQYF; clone_size: .; v_call: TRBV9; d_call: TRBD1; j_call: TRBJ2-5
cdr3_nt: TGCAGCGTTCGACAGGGGAACTATGGCTACACCTTC; cdr3_aa: CSVRQGNYGYTF; clone_size: .; v_call: TRBV29-1; d_call: TRBD1; j_call: TRBJ1-2
cdr3_nt: TGTGCCATCAGGCGGGACACGAACACCGGGGAGCTGTTTTTT; cdr3_aa: CAIRRDTNTGELFF; clone_size: .; v_call: TRBV10-3; d_call: .; j_call: TRBJ2-2
cdr3_nt: TGTGCCAGCAGCTCGTTACAGGGGAACATTCAGTACTTC; cdr3_aa: CASSSLQGNIQYF; clone_size: few; v_call: TRBV7-2; d_call: TRBD1; j_call: TRBJ2-4
cdr3_nt: TGTGCCAGCAGCACCGACCCCATGGCCTCTACGCAGTATTTT; cdr3_aa: CASSTDPMASTQYF; clone_size: few; v_call: TRBV7-3; d_call: .; j_call: TRBJ2-3
cdr3_nt: TGCGCCAGCAGCCAACTTATATATCCACATCCCCAGTTCTTC; cdr3_aa: CASSQLIYPHPQFF; clone_size: .; v_call: TRBV4-3; d_call: .; j_call: TRBJ2-1
cdr3_nt: TGCAGCGTAACAGCGGGACAGACAGGACCCTACGAGCAGTACTTC; cdr3_aa: CSVTAGQTGPYEQYF; clone_size: .; v_call: TRBV29-1; d_call: .; j_call: TRBJ2-7
cdr3_nt: TGTGCCTACACGGCGACAGGGAACACTGAAGCTTTCTTT; cdr3_aa: CAYTATGNTEAFF; clone_size: .; v_call: TRBV30; d_call: .; j_call: TRBJ1-1
cdr3_nt: TGTGCCAGCAGCTCCGTGGAAAGGGTGGATACGCAGTATTTT; cdr3_aa: CASSSVERVDTQYF; clone_size: .; v_call: TRBV11-1; d_call: .; j_call: TRBJ2-3
cdr3_nt: TGCGCCAGCAGCCAAAGCCCTGGGGGGGTGAACACTGAAGCTTTCTTT; cdr3_aa: CASSQSPGGVNTEAFF; clone_size: few; v_call: TRBV4-1; d_call: .; j_call: TRBJ1-1
cdr3_nt: TGCGCCAGCGATTCAGGGGGCTCTGGGGCCAACGTCCTGACTTTC; cdr3_aa: CASDSGGSGANVLTF; clone_size: .; v_call: TRBV5-1; d_call: TRBD1; j_call: TRBJ2-6
cdr3_nt: TGTGCCAGCAGTTTATCGTACAGAACGCAAGAGACCCAGTACTTC; cdr3_aa: CASSLSYRTQETQYF; clone_size: .; v_call: TRBV27; d_call: .; j_call: TRBJ2-5
cdr3_nt: TGCGCCAGCAGCCAAGCCGGGCCCTCCGGGACTGAAGCTTTCTTT; cdr3_aa: CASSQAGPSGTEAFF; clone_size: .; v_call: TRBV5-1; d_call: .; j_call: TRBJ1-1
cdr3_nt: TGTGCCAGTATCGGCCCGGGACTGCAGCTCACCTTC; cdr3_aa: CASIGPGLQLTF; clone_size: .; v_call: TRBV19; d_call: .; j_call: TRBJ1-2
cdr3_nt: TGCAGCGTTGAAAGGGGGACAGGTAACTACGAGCAGTACTTC; cdr3_aa: CSVERGTGNYEQYF; clone_size: .; v_call: TRBV29-1; d_call: TRBD1; j_call: TRBJ2-7